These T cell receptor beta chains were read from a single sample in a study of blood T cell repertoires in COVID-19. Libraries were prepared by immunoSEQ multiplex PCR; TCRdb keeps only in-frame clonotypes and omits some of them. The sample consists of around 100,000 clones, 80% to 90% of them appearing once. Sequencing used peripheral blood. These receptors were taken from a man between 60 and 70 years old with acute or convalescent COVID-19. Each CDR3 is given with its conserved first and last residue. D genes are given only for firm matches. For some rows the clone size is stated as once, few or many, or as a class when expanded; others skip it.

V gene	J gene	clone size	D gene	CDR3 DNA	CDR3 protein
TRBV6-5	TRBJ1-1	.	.	TGTGCCAGCAGTCGACAGAGGAACACTGAAGCTTTCTTT	CASSRQRNTEAFF
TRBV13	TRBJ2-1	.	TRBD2	TGTGCCAGCAGCTCGGAGCTAGCGGGGCGACCCTACAATGAGCAGTTCTTC	CASSSELAGRPYNEQFF
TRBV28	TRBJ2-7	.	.	TGTGCCAGCTTCGGGAGCGACTTGAGCTACGAGCAGTACTTC	CASFGSDLSYEQYF
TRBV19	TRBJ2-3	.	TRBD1	TGTGCCAGTAGTATACGACAGGGGACCCCTACGGGTACGCAGTATTTT	CASSIRQGTPTGTQYF
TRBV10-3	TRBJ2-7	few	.	TGTGCCATCCGAGTGGGAGAACACGAGCAGTACTTC	CAIRVGEHEQYF
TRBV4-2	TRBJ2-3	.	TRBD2	TGTGCCAGCAGCCGTCGGACTAGCGGGGGGGCATCCGATACGCAGTATTTT	CASSRRTSGGASDTQYF
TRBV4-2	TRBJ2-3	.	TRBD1	TGTGCCAGCAGCCAAGAAGGACAGGGCGGCGATACGCAGTATTTT	CASSQEGQGGDTQYF
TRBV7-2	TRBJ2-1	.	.	TGTGCCAGCAGCTTAAGCGGTAACAATGAGCAGTTCTTC	CASSLSGNNEQFF
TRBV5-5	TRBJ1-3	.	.	TGTGCCAGCAGCTTGCCAAGAAACACCATATATTTT	CASSLPRNTIYF
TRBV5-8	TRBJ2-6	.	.	TGTGCCAGCAGCCGGCAGGTATCTGGGGCCAACGTCCTGACTTTC	CASSRQVSGANVLTF
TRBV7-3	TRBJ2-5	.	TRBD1	TGTGCCAGCAGCCAGACAGGGGGGGAGACCCAGTACTTC	CASSQTGGETQYF
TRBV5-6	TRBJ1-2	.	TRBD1	TGTGCCAGCAGGCGACAGGGAACCTATGGCTACACCTTC	CASRRQGTYGYTF
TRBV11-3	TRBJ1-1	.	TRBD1	TGTGCCAGCAGCCTTGGGACAGGGAAGACTGAAGCTTTCTTT	CASSLGTGKTEAFF
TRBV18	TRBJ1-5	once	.	TGTGCCAGCTCACTGGGGGGGCTGGGAAGTCATCAGCCCCAGCATTTT	CASSLGGLGSHQPQHF
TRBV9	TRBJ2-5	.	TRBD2	TGTGCCAGCAGCGTGGGGACTAGCGCGGGGGAAGAGACCCAGTACTTC	CASSVGTSAGEETQYF
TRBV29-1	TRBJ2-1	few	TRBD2	TGCAGCGCCCCGGGACTAGCGGGAGGAAGTGAGCAGTTCTTC	CSAPGLAGGSEQFF
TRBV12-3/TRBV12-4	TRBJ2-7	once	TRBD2	TGTGCCAGCAGTTTACTAGCGGGGAACGAGCAGTACTTC	CASSLLAGNEQYF
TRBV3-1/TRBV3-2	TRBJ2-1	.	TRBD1	TGTGCCAGCTCATGGCGACAGGGGGCCGGGGGTGAGCAGTTCTTC	CASSWRQGAGGEQFF
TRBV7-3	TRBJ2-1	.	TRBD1	TGTGCCAGCAGCTTACCCGGGACAGGGGGCCTTTTGAATGAGCAGTTCTTC	CASSLPGTGGLLNEQFF
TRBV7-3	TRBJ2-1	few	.	TGTGCCAGCAGCTTCAGGGATGAGCAGTTCTTC	CASSFRDEQFF
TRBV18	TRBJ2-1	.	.	TGTGCCAGCTCACCACCGGAGGGTTCCTACAATGAGCAGTTCTTC	CASSPPEGSYNEQFF
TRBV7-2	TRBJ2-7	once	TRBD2	TGTGCCAGCAGCCCCTCCGGGACTAGTCCCGAGCAGTACTTC	CASSPSGTSPEQYF
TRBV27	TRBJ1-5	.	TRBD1	TGTGCCAGCAGCTCGGGACAGTTAGGCAATCAGCCCCAGCATTTT	CASSSGQLGNQPQHF
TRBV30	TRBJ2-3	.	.	TGTGCCTGGAGTTATTCCGGGACTGTGAAAGATACGCAGTATTTT	CAWSYSGTVKDTQYF
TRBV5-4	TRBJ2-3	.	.	TGTGCCAGCAGTTCAGGGTCTAGCACAGATACGCAGTATTTT	CASSSGSSTDTQYF
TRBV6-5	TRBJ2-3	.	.	TGTGCCAGCAGTAGCACCGGGACTAGCACAGATACGCAGTATTTT	CASSSTGTSTDTQYF
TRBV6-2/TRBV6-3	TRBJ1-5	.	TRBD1	TGTGCCAGCAGTCTACAGGGGAATCAGCCCCAGCATTTT	CASSLQGNQPQHF
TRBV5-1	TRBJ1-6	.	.	TGCGCCAGCAGCGGGGCCCCAAATTCACCCCTCCACTTT	CASSGAPNSPLHF
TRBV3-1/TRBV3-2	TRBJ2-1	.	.	TGTGCCAGCAGCCTAGCGGTCCCCTACAATGAGCAGTTCTTC	CASSLAVPYNEQFF
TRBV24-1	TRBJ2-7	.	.	TGTGCCACCAGTGACCCTACAGGGCCCGGGGACGAGCAGTACTTC	CATSDPTGPGDEQYF
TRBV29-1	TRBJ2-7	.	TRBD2	TGCAGCGTTGTTGGGACTAGCGGGAGTAGTCGGTACTTC	CSVVGTSGSSRYF
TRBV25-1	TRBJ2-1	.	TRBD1	TGTGCCAGCAGTGAATTGGTGGGACAGAAAATCTTC	CASSELVGQKIF
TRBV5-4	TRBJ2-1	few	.	TGTGCCAGCAGCTTGGAGAGCTCCTACAATGAGCAGTTCTTC	CASSLESSYNEQFF
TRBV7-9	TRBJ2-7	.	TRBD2	TGTGCCAGCAGCCCATCGGGGGGGCCACGGGAGCAGTACTTC	CASSPSGGPREQYF
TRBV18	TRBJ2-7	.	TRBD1	TGTGCCAGCTCGCTTGACAGGGAATTTTGGTACTTC	CASSLDREFWYF
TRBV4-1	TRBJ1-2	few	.	TGCGCCAGCAGCCAAGAGGGAGGGAACTATGGCTACACCTTC	CASSQEGGNYGYTF
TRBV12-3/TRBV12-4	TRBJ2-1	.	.	TGTGCCAGCAGTTGGACTTTCCGTGAGCAGTTCTTC	CASSWTFREQFF
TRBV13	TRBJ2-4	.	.	TGTGCCAGCAGCTTATGGCTAGCCAAAAACATTCAGTACTTC	CASSLWLAKNIQYF
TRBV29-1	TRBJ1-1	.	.	TGCAGCGGCAGGGAGAACACTGAAGCTTTCTTT	CSGRENTEAFF
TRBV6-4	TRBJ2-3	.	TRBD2	TGTGCCAGCAGCGTGGGACTAGCGGGAGATACGCAGTATTTT	CASSVGLAGDTQYF
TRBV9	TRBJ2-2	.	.	TGTGCCAGCAGCGGAGGGGTAGCGGAATTCACCGGGGAGCTGTTTTTT	CASSGGVAEFTGELFF
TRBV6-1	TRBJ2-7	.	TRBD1	TGTGCCAGCAGTGAACGGGACAGACTATACGAGCAGTACTTC	CASSERDRLYEQYF
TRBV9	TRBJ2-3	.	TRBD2	TGTGCCAGCAGCATCGGACTAGCGGGGGGCCGGGGAGATACGCAGTATTTT	CASSIGLAGGRGDTQYF
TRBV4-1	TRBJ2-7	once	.	TGCGCCAGCAGCCAAGGCGGCGGGAGCGTGGGGGGGCCTGACGAGCAGTACTTC	CASSQGGGSVGGPDEQYF
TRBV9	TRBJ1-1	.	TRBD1	TGTGCCAGCAGCGAAGGGGGCGCGGAAGCTTTCTTT	CASSEGGAEAFF
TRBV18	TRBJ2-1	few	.	TGTGCCAGCTCACCAAGCACTGCCAATGAGCAGTTCTTC	CASSPSTANEQFF
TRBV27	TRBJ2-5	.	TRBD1	TGTGCCAGCAGTCTTCGGGACAGTACGGGAGAGACCCAGTACTTC	CASSLRDSTGETQYF
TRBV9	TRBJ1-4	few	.	TGTGCCAGCAGCTCCCGGACAGCAACTAATGAAAAACTGTTTTTT	CASSSRTATNEKLFF
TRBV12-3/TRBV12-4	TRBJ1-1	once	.	TGTGCCAGCAGTTCGGGGATTTACACTGAAGCTTTCTTT	CASSSGIYTEAFF